The T cell receptor beta chain described here comes from a study of tumor-infiltrating lymphocytes in oesophageal squamous cell carcinoma. In germline, CDR1 is SGHNT, CDR2 YENEEA. The CDR3 runs 16 residues. TCRdb reprocessed the PCR reads via MiXCR and lists one record per CDR3 protein. Of 6,000 to 6,500 distinct CDR3 sequences in the sample, approximately 15% are singletons; the top ten hold roughly a sixth. This chain links TRBV11-3 with TRBJ2-4, with 10 bases that match TRBD2. The DNA end favors TRBJ2-5, so the J call may be wrong. This sequence was found in a male donor with esophageal squamous cell carcinoma. Sequenced: esophageal tumor tissue. This chain's CDR3 is CASTAGGQGPKETQYF. For the CDR3, the DNA is TGTGCCAGCACAGCGGGGGGGCAAGGTCCCAAAGAGACCCAGTACTTC.